What follows are 16 T cell receptor beta chains derived from one specimen sequenced in a study of identical twins. TCRdb redid the calling of the 5' RACE reads with MiXCR, one entry per CDR3 protein. This sample has about 530,000 distinct CDR3 sequences, with 15% found just once. These sequences were also reported in another study, on yellow fever vaccine responses in identical twins.

The sequenced sample was CD4+ T cells sorted from blood. The origin of the receptors is a woman aged 18-29 years in good health.

The rearrangement links TRBV6-2 or TRBV6-3 to TRBJ2-7; 7 bases agree with TRBD2. Germline V gene lookup returns CDR1 MNHEY and CDR2 SVGEGT. This CDR3 has 19 amino acids. V lost 0 bases to trimming and J lost 0 bases; unmatched junction nucleotides: 14. The CDR3 here is CASSYSLAGVGPFSYEQYF. CDR3 bases: TGTGCCAGCAGTTACTCCCTGGCGGGAGTCGGTCCTTTCTCCTACGAGCAGTACTTC.

The rearrangement joins TRBV28 to TRBJ1-1; no clear D gene. CDR1 and CDR2 (germline): MDHEN, SYDVKM. Trimming pared 5 bases from V and 4 bases from J, leaving 26 bases between. CDR3 length: 18 amino acids. CDR3 amino acids: CASSTFPLRNQFSTEAFF. In DNA, the CDR3 is TGTGCCAGCAGTACCTTCCCTTTACGGAACCAATTCAGCACTGAAGCTTTCTTT.

The rearrangement links TRBV2 to TRBJ2-3; no clear D gene. The CDR3 runs to 17 residues. The V end lost 4 bases, the J end lost 0 bases, and 17 bases lay between the germline ends. Germline lookup yields CDR1 SNHLY and CDR2 FYNNEI. The CDR3 region is CASSGAPRASSTDTQYF. The CDR3 region has the DNA TGTGCCAGCAGTGGGGCACCCCGGGCCTCTAGCACAGATACGCAGTATTTT.

This clonotype was seen only a few times. The rearrangement uses TRBV20-1 and TRBJ2-3; D is perhaps TRBD1 (5 bases). Germline CDR1 and CDR2: DFQATT and SNEGSKA (reference sequence). Trimming pared 1 base from V and 9 bases from J, leaving 14 bases between. This CDR3 contains 13 residues. The CDR3 DNA is TGCAGTGCTAGAGTGGAAGGAAGACAGACGCAGTATTTT. It encodes CSARVEGRQTQYF.

The gene calls are TRBV20-1 and TRBJ2-2; unclear D gene. There are 14 residues in the CDR3. CDR1 is DFQATT and CDR2 is SNEGSKA in the germline V gene (reference sequence). Trimming took off 3 bases at V and 1 base at J, with 9 bases between the two ends. In nucleotides, the CDR3 is TGCAGTGCTAGGTGGGCGGAGAACACCGGGGAGCTGTTTTTT. Amino acids: CSARWAENTGELFF.

J is TRBJ1-2 and V is TRBV5-6, with D possibly TRBD1 on 5 matching bases. The CDR3 has 12 residues. Germline lookup yields CDR1 SGHDT and CDR2 YYEEEE. Trimming removed 2 bases at V and 12 bases at J, with 14 bases between. DNA for the CDR3: TGTGCCAGCAGCTTCGGGGGACCCGTAGACACCTTC. The encoded protein is CASSFGGPVDTF.

The chain carries TRBV4-2 and TRBJ1-3, with 8 positions matching TRBD1. The CDR3 contains 17 residues. The V and J ends lost 4 bases and 1 base, in that order; junction bases with no gene match: 9. The germline V gene encodes CDR1 LGHNA and CDR2 YNFKEQ. DNA of the CDR3: TGTGCCAGCAGCCGGAACCCCTGGACAGGGTCTGGAAACACCATATATTTT. Protein product: CASSRNPWTGSGNTIYF.

This clonotype showed up just a few times. The J gene is TRBJ2-7, the V gene TRBV25-1, with 9 bases lining up with TRBD2. The CDR3 runs to 15 residues. The germline CDR1 and CDR2 sequences are MGHDK and SYGVNS. Trimming at V came to 8 bases and at J to 2 bases, leaving 10 bases not matched to a gene. The CDR3 here is CASQRTLAGAYEQYF. In nucleotides, the CDR3 is TGTGCCAGCCAGAGGACCTTAGCGGGAGCCTACGAGCAGTACTTC.

This clonotype was picked up a small number of times. The chain couples TRBV6-2 or TRBV6-3 to TRBJ2-2; D is undetermined. V lost 2 bases to trimming and J lost 7 bases, with 8 bases between them. Per the germline V gene, CDR1 is MNHEY and CDR2 is SVGEGT. The CDR3 covers 13 residues. The CDR3 DNA reads TGTGCCAGCAGTTACGAGTGGAACGGGGAGCTGTTTTTT. This translates into CASSYEWNGELFF.

The V and J genes are TRBV6-5 and TRBJ1-5; D is possibly TRBD1 (5 bases). CDR1 MNHEY and CDR2 SVGAGI come from the germline V gene. CDR3 length: 14 residues. Trimming took 0 bases from V and 6 from J, leaving 9 bases between them. The CDR3, as DNA: TGTGCCAGCAGTTACTCGGGGGGTAGTCAGCCCCAGCATTTT. Translated: CASSYSGGSQPQHF.

This clonotype was seen at least ten times. This sequence joins TRBV28 and TRBJ1-2, with D perhaps TRBD1 (5 bases). This CDR3 is 11 amino acids long. The ends were cut back, 3 bases at V and 7 bases at J, with 6 bases in the middle. Germline CDR1 MDHEN, CDR2 SYDVKM. The CDR3 sequence is CASSLGVGYTF. CDR3 DNA sequence: TGTGCCAGCAGTTTGGGGGTTGGCTACACCTTC.

The rearrangement joins TRBV20-1 to TRBJ1-4; D is unresolved. V lost 3 bases and J 5 bases, leaving 7 bases between the germline ends. The germline CDR1 and CDR2 sequences are DFQATT and SNEGSKA (reference sequence). The CDR3 runs 12 residues. Here the CDR3 reads CSARNLNEKLFF. The CDR3 coding sequence is TGCAGTGCTAGGAATCTGAATGAAAAACTGTTTTTT.

The chain recombines TRBV15 with TRBJ2-3, with 14 positions matching TRBD2. The CDR3 is made up of 17 amino acids. The V gene's germline CDR1 is LNHNV and CDR2 YYDKDF (reference sequence). The V and J ends lost 1 base and 2 bases, in that order; junction bases with no gene match: 2. The CDR3 here is CATSRGGLAGVTDTQYF. The CDR3 nucleotides are TGTGCCACCAGCAGAGGGGGACTAGCGGGGGTCACAGATACGCAGTATTTT. The full variable domain, rest sourced from reference TRBV15 and TRBJ2-3, is DAMVIQNPRYQVTQFGKPVTLSCSQTLNHNVMYWYQQKSSQAPKLLFHYYDKDFNNEADTPDNFQSRRPNTSFCFLDIRSPGLGDTAMYLCATSRGGLAGVTDTQYFGPGTRLTVL.

The chain links TRBV21-1 to TRBJ2-4; whether TRBD1, the table's D call, matches the DNA was not checked. TRBV21-1 is assigned pseudogene status. This CDR3 comprises 16 residues. CDR3 in amino acids: CASSKDRRGPGGIQYF. The CDR3 DNA sequence: TGTGCCAGCAGCAAAGACCGCAGGGGCCCGGGGGGCATTCAGTACTTC.

The V call is TRBV5-1, the J call TRBJ1-6, with TRBD1 identical over 7 bases. Trimming at V came to 0 bases and at J to 8 bases, leaving 5 bases not matched to a gene. The CDR3 is 15 amino acids. Germline loops: CDR1 SGHRS, CDR2 YFSETQ. CDR3 DNA: TGCGCCAGCAGCTTGGGTTACCAGGGGGATTCACCCCTCCACTTT. This codes for CASSLGYQGDSPLHF.

In this sample, this clonotype turned up a few times. The chain uses TRBV11-3 and TRBJ1-1; no reliable D call. CDR3 length: 14 amino acids. In germline, CDR1 is SGHNT, CDR2 YENEEA. Trimming cost V 5 bases and J 8 bases, with 18 bases left between them. The CDR3 region is CASSPSRDPQEAFF. As DNA, the CDR3 is TGTGCCAGCAGCCCATCGCGAGACCCACAAGAAGCTTTCTTT.